What follows is one T cell receptor (beta chain) and its context. The V segment lost 5 bases and the J segment 4 bases; nucleotides outside the gene matches: 12. Germline CDR1 is SGHAT and CDR2 is FQNNGV. This CDR3 contains 18 residues. The entry originates in a study of cytomegalovirus exposure and HLA in healthy donors. The PCR employed 60 Vbeta primers together with 13 Jbeta primers. TCRdb's copy holds only in-frame clones and misses some; the assay was immunoSEQ multiplex PCR. Of 130,000 or so clones listed, about 80% are singletons. The sequence was collected from a man aged 40-55 years in good health and CMV-seronegative. Sequenced input: PBMCs. The V call is TRBV11-2, the J call TRBJ1-4; TRBD1 matches 11 bases. The CDR3 coding sequence is TGTGCCAGCAGCCCCCGGACAGGGGGCGAGTACGTTAATGAAAAACTGTTTTTT. Protein product: CASSPRTGGEYVNEKLFF.